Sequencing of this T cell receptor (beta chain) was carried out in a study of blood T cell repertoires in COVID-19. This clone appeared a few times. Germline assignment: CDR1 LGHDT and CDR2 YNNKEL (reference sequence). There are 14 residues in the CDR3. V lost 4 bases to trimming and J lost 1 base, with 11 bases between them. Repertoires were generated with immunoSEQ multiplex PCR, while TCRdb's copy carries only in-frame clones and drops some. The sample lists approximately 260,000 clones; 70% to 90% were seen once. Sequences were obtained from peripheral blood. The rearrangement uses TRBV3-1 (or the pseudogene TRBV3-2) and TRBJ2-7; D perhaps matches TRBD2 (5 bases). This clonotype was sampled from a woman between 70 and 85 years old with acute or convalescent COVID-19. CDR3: CASSPRTGSYEQYF. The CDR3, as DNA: TGTGCCAGCAGCCCGCGGACTGGTTCCTACGAGCAGTACTTC.